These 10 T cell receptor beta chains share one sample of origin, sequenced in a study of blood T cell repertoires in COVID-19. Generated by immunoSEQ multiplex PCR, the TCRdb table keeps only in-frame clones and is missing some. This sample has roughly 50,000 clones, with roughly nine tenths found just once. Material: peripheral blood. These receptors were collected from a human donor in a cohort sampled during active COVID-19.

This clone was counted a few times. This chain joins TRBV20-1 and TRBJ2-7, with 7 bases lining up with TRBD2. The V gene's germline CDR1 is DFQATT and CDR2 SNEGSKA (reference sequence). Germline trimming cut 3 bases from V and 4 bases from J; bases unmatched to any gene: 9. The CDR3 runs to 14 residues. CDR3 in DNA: TGCAGTGCTAGTGACCCTAGCGGAATTTACGAGCAGTACTTC. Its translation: CSASDPSGIYEQYF.

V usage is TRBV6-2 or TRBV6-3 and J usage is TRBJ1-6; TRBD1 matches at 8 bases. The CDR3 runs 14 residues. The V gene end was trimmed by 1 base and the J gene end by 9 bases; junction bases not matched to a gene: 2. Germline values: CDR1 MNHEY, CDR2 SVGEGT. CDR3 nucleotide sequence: TGTGCCAGCAGTTACTTCGACAGGGGTTCACCCCTCCACTTT. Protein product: CASSYFDRGSPLHF.

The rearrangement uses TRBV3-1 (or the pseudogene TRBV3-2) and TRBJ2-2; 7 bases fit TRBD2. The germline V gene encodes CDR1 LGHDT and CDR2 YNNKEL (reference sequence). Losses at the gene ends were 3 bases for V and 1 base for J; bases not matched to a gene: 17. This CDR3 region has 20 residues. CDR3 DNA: TGTGCCAGCAGCCACGGGGCCATCCCCTTGCTAGCGGAGAACACCGGGGAGCTGTTTTTT. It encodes CASSHGAIPLLAENTGELFF.

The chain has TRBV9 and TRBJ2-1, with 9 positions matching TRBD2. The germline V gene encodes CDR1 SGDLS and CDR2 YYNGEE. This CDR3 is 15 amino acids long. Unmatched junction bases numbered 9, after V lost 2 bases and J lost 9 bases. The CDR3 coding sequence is TGTGCCAGCAGCGTGGGCGGGGGGGCCTTCTTTGAGCAGTTCTTC. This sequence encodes CASSVGGGAFFEQFF. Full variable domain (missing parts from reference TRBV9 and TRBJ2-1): DSGVTQTPKHLITATGQRVTLRCSPRSGDLSVYWYQQSLDQGLQFLIQYYNGEERAKGNILERFSAQQFPDLHSELNLSSLELGDSALYFCASSVGGGAFFEQFFGPGTRLTVL.

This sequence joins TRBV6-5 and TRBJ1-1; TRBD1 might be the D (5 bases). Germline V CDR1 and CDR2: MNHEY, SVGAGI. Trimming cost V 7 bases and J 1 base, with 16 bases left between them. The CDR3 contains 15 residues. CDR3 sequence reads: CASTLQGGRNTEAFF. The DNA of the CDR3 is TGTGCCAGCACCCTCCAGGGAGGACGGAACACTGAAGCTTTCTTT.

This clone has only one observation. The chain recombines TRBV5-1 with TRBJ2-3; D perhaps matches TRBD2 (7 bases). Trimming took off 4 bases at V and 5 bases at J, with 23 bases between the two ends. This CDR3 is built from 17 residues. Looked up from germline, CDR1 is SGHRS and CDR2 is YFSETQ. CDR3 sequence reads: CASSEIEGGAHGDTQYF. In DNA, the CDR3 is TGCGCCAGCAGCGAAATAGAGGGGGGGGCCCACGGAGATACGCAGTATTTT. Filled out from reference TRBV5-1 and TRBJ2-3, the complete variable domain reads KAGVTQTPRYLIKTRGQQVTLSCSPISGHRSVSWYQQTPGQGLQFLFEYFSETQRNKGNFPGRFSGRQFSNSRSEMNVSTLELGDSALYLCASSEIEGGAHGDTQYFGPGTRLTVL.

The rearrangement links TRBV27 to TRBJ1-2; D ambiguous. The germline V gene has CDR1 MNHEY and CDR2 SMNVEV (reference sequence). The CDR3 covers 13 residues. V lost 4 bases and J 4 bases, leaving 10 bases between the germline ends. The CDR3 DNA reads TGTGCCAGCAGTTCCGCACAGCTCTATGGCTACACCTTC. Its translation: CASSSAQLYGYTF.

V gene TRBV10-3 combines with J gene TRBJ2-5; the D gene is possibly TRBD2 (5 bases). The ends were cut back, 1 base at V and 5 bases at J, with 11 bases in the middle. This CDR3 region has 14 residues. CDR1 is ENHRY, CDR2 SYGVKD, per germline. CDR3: CAISEWGSGETQYF. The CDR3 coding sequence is TGTGCCATCAGTGAGTGGGGAAGCGGCGAGACCCAGTACTTC.

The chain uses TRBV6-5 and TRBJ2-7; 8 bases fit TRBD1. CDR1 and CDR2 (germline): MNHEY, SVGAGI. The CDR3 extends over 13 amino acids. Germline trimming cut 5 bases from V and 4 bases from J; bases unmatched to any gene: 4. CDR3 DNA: TGTGCCAGCAGTCAGGGGGCGGAGTACGAGCAGTACTTC. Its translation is CASSQGAEYEQYF.

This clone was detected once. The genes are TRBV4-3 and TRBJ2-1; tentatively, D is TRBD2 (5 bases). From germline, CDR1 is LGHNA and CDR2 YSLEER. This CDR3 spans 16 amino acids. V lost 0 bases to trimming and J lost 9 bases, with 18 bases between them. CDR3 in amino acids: CASSQDILALGREQFF. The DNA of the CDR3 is TGCGCCAGCAGCCAAGATATCCTAGCTCTGGGTCGTGAGCAGTTCTTC.